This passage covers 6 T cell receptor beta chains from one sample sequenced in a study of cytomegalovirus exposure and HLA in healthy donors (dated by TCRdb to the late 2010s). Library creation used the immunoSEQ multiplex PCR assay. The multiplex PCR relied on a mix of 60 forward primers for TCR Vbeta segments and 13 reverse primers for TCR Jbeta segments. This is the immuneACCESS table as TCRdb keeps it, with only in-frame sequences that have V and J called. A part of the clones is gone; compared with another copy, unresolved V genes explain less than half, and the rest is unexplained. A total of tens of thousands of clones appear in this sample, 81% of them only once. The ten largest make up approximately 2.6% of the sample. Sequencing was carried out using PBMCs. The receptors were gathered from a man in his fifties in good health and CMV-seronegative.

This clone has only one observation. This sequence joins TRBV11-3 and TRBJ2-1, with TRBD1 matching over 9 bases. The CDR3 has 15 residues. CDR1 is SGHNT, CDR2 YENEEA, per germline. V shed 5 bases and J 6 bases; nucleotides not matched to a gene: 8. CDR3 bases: TGTGCCAGCAGCCAAGGGACAGGGACCTCCAATGAGCAGTTCTTC. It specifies CASSQGTGTSNEQFF.

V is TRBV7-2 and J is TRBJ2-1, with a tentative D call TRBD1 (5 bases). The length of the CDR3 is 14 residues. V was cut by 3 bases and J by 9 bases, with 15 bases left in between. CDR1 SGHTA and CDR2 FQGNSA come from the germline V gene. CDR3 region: CASSFQGSSSEQFF. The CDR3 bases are TGTGCCAGCAGCTTCCAGGGTAGTTCAAGTGAGCAGTTCTTC.

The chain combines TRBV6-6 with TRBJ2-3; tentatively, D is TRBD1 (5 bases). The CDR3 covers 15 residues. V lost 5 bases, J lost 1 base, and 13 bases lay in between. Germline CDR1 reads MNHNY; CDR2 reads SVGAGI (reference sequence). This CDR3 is CASSTIGAGTDTQYF. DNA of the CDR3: TGTGCCAGCAGTACCATAGGGGCGGGCACAGATACGCAGTATTTT.

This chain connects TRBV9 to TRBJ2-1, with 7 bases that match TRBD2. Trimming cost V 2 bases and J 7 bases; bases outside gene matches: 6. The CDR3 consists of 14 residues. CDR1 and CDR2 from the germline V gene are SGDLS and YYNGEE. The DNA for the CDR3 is TGTGCCAGCAGCGTGGAACTAGCGACAAATGAGCAGTTCTTC. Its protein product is CASSVELATNEQFF.

The CDR3 reads CASSASSYNEQFF. The CDR3 DNA sequence: TGTGCCAGCAGTGCCAGCTCCTACAATGAGCAGTTCTTC. The J gene is TRBJ2-1, the V gene TRBV7-9; the D is unclear. V was clipped by 6 bases and J by 0 bases, with 6 bases between them. The length of the CDR3 is 13 residues. The germline CDR1 and CDR2 sequences are SEHNR and FQNEAQ (reference sequence).

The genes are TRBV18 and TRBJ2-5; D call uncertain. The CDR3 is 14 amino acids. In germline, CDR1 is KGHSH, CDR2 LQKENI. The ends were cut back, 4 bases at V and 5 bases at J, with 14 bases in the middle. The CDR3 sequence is CASSLSNGAETQYF. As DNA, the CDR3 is TGTGCCAGCTCACTTAGCAACGGAGCGGAGACCCAGTACTTC.